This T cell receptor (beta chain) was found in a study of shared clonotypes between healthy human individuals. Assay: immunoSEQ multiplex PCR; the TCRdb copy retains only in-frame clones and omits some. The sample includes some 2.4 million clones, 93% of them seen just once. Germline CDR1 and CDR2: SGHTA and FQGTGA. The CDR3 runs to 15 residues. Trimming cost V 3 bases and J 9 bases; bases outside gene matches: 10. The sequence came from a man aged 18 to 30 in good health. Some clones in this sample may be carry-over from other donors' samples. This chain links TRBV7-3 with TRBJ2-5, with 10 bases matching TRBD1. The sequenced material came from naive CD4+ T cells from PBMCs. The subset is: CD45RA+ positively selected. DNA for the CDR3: TGTGCCAGCAGCTTTACAGGGGGACAGGGGTCGGCCCAGTACTTC. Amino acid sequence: CASSFTGGQGSAQYF.